One and the same sample provided the 14 T cell receptor beta chains below, sequenced in a study of T cells in tuberculosis. Sorting used thawed, overnight-rested PBMC stained with anti-CD3, a viability dye and GMM-loaded CD1B tetramer. The lipid loaded on the CD1B tetramers was C32 glucose monomycolate from Rhodococcus equi. Profiled with immunoSEQ multiplex PCR; TCRdb holds only in-frame clones, not every one. Of about 59,000 clones in the sample, 81% were seen once. The sample consisted of CD1b-GMM tetramer-negative cells sorted from PBMCs. Receptors were obtained from an adult woman with latent tuberculosis.

The chain combines TRBV2 with TRBJ2-4; 7 bases align to TRBD2. V dropped 6 bases and J dropped 8; count of bases not matched to a gene: 10. Germline lookup yields CDR1 SNHLY and CDR2 FYNNEI. This CDR3 spans 14 amino acids. The CDR3 protein is CASRAGTAGDIQYF. The CDR3 DNA follows: TGTGCCAGCAGAGCCGGGACGGCGGGAGACATTCAGTACTTC.

The CDR3 DNA follows: TGTGCCAGCAGTGTACTAGCGGGGGGGATAGATACGCAGTATTTT. Protein: CASSVLAGGIDTQYF. The chain combines TRBV6-4 with TRBJ2-3, with TRBD2 matching 13 bases. Germline CDR1 reads MRHNA; CDR2 reads SNTAGT. The CDR3 runs to 15 residues. J gave up 5 bases and V 4 bases, and 3 bases lay outside the gene matches.

V gene TRBV14 combines with J gene TRBJ1-2; D is perhaps TRBD1 (5 bases). V lost 1 base and J lost 0, with 15 bases in between. The CDR3 consists of 17 residues. Germline CDR1 reads SGHDN; CDR2 reads FVKESK. Here the CDR3 reads CASSQGFYPGTNYGYTF. Here the CDR3 DNA reads TGTGCCAGCAGCCAAGGTTTCTACCCAGGGACTAACTATGGCTACACCTTC.

The chain recombines TRBV28 with TRBJ1-5, with TRBD1 identical over 9 bases. Per germline, CDR1 MDHEN and CDR2 SYDVKM. The CDR3 covers 16 residues. With 0 bases clipped from V and 7 bases from J, the junction kept 7 bases outside the gene matches. This CDR3 reads CASSLWGRQGEQPQHF. CDR3 sequence (DNA): TGTGCCAGCAGTTTATGGGGGAGACAGGGGGAACAGCCCCAGCATTTT.

The table lists this clone with a few counts. This rearrangement joins TRBV19 to TRBJ2-1; 7 bases align to TRBD2. Per germline, CDR1 LNHDA and CDR2 SQIVND (reference sequence). The length of the CDR3 is 15 residues. J was trimmed by 0 bases and V by 3 bases; bases with no gene match: 2. CDR3 sequence (DNA): TGTGCCAGTAGTATGGGCGGGAGCTCCTACAATGAGCAGTTCTTC. Translated, it gives CASSMGGSSYNEQFF.

This chain's CDR3 is CASSHLAGGLKNEQFF. Here the CDR3 DNA reads TGTGCCAGCAGCCACTTAGCGGGGGGGCTCAAGAATGAGCAGTTCTTC. The V and J genes are TRBV4-2 and TRBJ2-1; the match to TRBD2 covers 11 bases. This CDR3 has 16 residues. V was clipped by 3 bases and J by 7 bases; unmatched bases: 8. Looked up from germline, CDR1 is LGHNA and CDR2 is YNFKEQ.

This rearrangement joins TRBV2 to TRBJ2-2, with TRBD2 matching over 10 bases. The junction had 5 bases not matched to a gene; V was cut back by 3 bases and J by 4 bases. The CDR3 runs 16 residues. Germline lookup yields CDR1 SNHLY and CDR2 FYNNEI. CDR3 DNA: TGTGCCAGCAGTGAGGCTAGCGGGAGAGGCACCGGGGAGCTGTTTTTT. It encodes CASSEASGRGTGELFF.

The V call is TRBV5-1, the J call TRBJ1-2; 8 bases align to TRBD1. V was clipped by 4 bases and J by 1 base; unmatched bases: 15. CDR1 and CDR2 from the germline V gene are SGHRS and YFSETQ. The CDR3 sequence is 18 residues long. In DNA form, the CDR3 reads TGCGCCAGCAGCCGACCAAGCGGGACAGGTACATTTAACTATGGCTACACCTTC. Translating gives CASSRPSGTGTFNYGYTF.

The chain employs TRBV19 and TRBJ1-2; 10 bases match TRBD1. The ends lost 1 base at V and 1 base at J; junction bases unmatched: 6. The CDR3 spans 17 residues. The germline gives CDR1 LNHDA, CDR2 SQIVND (reference sequence). This CDR3 is CASSIGTRDRGNYGYTF. The CDR3 DNA is TGTGCCAGTAGTATAGGAACCCGGGACAGGGGTAACTATGGCTACACCTTC.

This chain joins TRBV7-2 and TRBJ1-1; 8 nucleotides align to TRBD1. The CDR3 is made up of 13 amino acids. The germline V gene encodes CDR1 SGHTA and CDR2 FQGNSA. The V and J ends lost 7 bases and 4 bases, in that order; junction bases with no gene match: 5. CDR3 in amino acids: CASKRDRTTEAFF. CDR3 DNA sequence: TGTGCCAGCAAACGGGACAGGACCACTGAAGCTTTCTTT.

The J gene is TRBJ1-3, the V gene TRBV19; D perhaps matches TRBD1 (5 bases). Germline CDR1 is LNHDA and CDR2 is SQIVND (reference sequence). This CDR3 is 16 amino acids long. The V end lost 4 bases, the J end lost 2 bases, and 15 bases lay between the germline ends. CDR3 coding DNA: TGTGCCAGTAGTACCGCCGGGTCCAGGGCTGGAAACACCATATATTTT. Protein product: CASSTAGSRAGNTIYF.

This clone was seen only a few times. V and J are TRBV5-8 and TRBJ1-4; a possible D gene is TRBD1 (5 bases). The V gene lost 2 bases and the J gene lost 8 bases, with 16 bases spanning the gap. In germline, CDR1 is SGHTS, CDR2 YDEGEE. This CDR3 region has 15 residues. DNA of the CDR3: TGTGCCAGCAGCTTTTTCTCAGGGAGGGAGGAAAAACTGTTTTTT. This translates into CASSFFSGREEKLFF.

This chain joins TRBV2 and TRBJ2-1; 11 nucleotides line up with TRBD2. V gave up 0 bases and J gave up 6 bases; unmatched junction bases: 16. Germline V gene sequence: CDR1 SNHLY, CDR2 FYNNEI. The length of the CDR3 is 20 residues. CDR3 sequence (DNA): TGTGCCAGCAGTGAAGCGCTGGGGACTAGCGGCGCCCTCCGGGTCAATGAGCAGTTCTTC. Its translation is CASSEALGTSGALRVNEQFF.

This chain joins TRBV19 and TRBJ1-3; TRBD1 might be the D (6 bases). The CDR3 covers 15 residues. CDR1 is LNHDA, CDR2 SQIVND, per germline (reference sequence). The V end was cut by 2 bases, the J end by 2 bases, with 10 bases between. The CDR3 sequence is CASSIQGQTGNTIYF. The CDR3 nucleotides are TGTGCCAGTAGTATACAGGGGCAAACTGGAAACACCATATATTTT. Supplemented by reference TRBV19 and TRBJ1-3, the full variable domain reads DGGITQSPKYLFRKEGQNVTLSCEQNLNHDAMYWYRQDPGQGLRLIYYSQIVNDFQKGDIAEGYSVSREKKESFPLTVTSAQKNPTAFYLCASSIQGQTGNTIYFGEGSWLTVV.